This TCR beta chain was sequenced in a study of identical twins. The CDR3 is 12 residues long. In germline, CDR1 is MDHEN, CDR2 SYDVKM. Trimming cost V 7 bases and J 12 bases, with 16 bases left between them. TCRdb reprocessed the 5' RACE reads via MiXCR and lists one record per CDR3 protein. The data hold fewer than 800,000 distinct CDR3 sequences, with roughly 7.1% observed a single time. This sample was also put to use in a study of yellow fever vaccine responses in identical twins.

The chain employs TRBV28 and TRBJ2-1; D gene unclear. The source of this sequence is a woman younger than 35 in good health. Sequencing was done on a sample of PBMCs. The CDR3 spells CASTTGSHGQFF. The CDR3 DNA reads TGTGCCAGCACCACTGGGTCTCATGGGCAGTTCTTC.